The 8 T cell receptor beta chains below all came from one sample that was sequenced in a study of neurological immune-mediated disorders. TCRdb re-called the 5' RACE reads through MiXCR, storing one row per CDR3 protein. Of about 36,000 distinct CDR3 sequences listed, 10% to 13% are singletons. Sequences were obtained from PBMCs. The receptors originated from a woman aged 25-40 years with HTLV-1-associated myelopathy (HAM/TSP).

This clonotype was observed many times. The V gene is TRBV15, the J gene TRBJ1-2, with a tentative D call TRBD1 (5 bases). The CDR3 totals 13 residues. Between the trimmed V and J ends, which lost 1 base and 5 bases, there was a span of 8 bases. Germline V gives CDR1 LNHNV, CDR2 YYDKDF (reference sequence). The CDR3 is CATSRGGGYGYTF. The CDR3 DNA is TGTGCCACCAGCAGAGGGGGCGGGTATGGCTACACCTTC.

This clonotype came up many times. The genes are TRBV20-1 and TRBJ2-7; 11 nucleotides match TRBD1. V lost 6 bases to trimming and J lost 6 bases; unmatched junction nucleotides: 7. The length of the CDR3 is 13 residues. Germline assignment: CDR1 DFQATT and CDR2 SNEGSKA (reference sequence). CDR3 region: CSAKDRGRSEQYF. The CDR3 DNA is TGCAGTGCCAAGGACAGGGGGCGAAGCGAGCAGTACTTC.

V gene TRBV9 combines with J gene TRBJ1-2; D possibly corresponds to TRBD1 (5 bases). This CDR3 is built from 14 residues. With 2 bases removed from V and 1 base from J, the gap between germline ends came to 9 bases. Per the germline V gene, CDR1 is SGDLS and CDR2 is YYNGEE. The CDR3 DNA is TGTGCCAGCAGCGTCCAGGGTAATAACTATGGCTACACCTTC. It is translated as CASSVQGNNYGYTF.

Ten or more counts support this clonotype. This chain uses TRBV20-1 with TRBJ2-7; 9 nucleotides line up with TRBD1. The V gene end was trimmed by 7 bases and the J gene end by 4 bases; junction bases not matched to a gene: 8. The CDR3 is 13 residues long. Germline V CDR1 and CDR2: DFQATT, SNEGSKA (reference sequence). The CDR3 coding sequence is TGCAGTGTCGGCCGGACAGGGGCGTACGAGCAGTACTTC. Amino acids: CSVGRTGAYEQYF.

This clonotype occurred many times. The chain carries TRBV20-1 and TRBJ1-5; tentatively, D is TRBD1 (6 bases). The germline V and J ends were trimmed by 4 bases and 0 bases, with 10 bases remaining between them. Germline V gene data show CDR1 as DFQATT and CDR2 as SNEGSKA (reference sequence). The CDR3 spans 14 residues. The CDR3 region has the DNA TGCAGTGCTACCCGGGACACTAGCAATCAGCCCCAGCATTTT. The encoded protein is CSATRDTSNQPQHF.

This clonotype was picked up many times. The CDR3 DNA sequence: TGCGCCAGCAGCTTGAGTGGGGACAAGGTACCCTATGGCTACACCTTC. As protein: CASSLSGDKVPYGYTF. V and J are TRBV5-1 and TRBJ1-2; weak D call: TRBD1 (6 bases). The germline gives CDR1 SGHRS, CDR2 YFSETQ. Between the trimmed V and J ends, which lost 1 base and 4 bases, there was a span of 17 bases. The CDR3 sequence is 16 residues long.

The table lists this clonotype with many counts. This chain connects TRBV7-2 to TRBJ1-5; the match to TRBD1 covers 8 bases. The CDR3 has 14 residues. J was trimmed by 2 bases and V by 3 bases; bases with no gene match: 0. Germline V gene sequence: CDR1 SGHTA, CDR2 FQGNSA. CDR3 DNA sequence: TGTGCCAGCAGCTTGGACAGGGGCAATCAGCCCCAGCATTTT. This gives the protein CASSLDRGNQPQHF.

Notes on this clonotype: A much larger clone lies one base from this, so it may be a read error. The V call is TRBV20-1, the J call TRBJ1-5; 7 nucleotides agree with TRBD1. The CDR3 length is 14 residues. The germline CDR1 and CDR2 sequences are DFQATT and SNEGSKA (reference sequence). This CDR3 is CSARGGQSNQPHHF. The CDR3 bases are TGCAGTGCTAGGGGGGGACAGAGCAATCAGCCCCATCATTTT.